What follows describes a single T cell receptor (beta chain). The TCRbeta library was prepared with unique molecular identifiers. TCRdb used MiXCR to reprocess the PCR reads, holding one entry per CDR3 protein. The sample carries approximately 510,000 distinct CDR3 sequences, around 20% recorded once. These data belong to a study of T-cell reconstitution after alpha-beta-depleted transplantation in children. V lost 4 bases, J lost 7 bases, and 4 bases stayed unmatched. From germline, CDR1 is SEHNR and CDR2 FQNEAQ (reference sequence). CDR3 size: 13 residues. Source: PBMCs from the stem cell graft donor, taken from the stem cell graft. The V gene is TRBV7-9, the J gene TRBJ1-5; 7 positions match TRBD1. The TCR sequence derives from a human donor who donated a stem cell graft to a child with acute lymphoblastic leukemia. CDR3 protein: CASSSTGQQPQHF. The CDR3 DNA follows: TGTGCCAGCAGCTCGACAGGGCAGCAGCCCCAGCATTTT. Complete variable domain (other parts from reference TRBV7-9 and TRBJ1-5): DTGVSQNPRHKITKRGQNVTFRCDPISEHNRLYWYRQTLGQGPEFLTYFQNEAQLEKSRLLSDRFSAERPKGSFSTLEIQRTEQGDSAMYLCASSSTGQQPQHFGDGTRLSIL.